This T cell receptor (beta chain) was recovered during a study of post-analysis software for immune sequencing data. As concerns this clonotype: Antigen specificity is unknown.

Libraries were made from TCR beta cDNA, and they carried unique molecular identifiers. The authors obtained 500,000 to 600,000 cDNA molecules from around 0.96 to 9.9 million T cells. TCRdb re-derived calls from the PCR reads in MiXCR, one entry per CDR3 protein. The table includes roughly 600,000 distinct CDR3 sequences, around 40% detected once. Whole-study findings and limits: TRBV segments more frequent in patients than in controls numbered several and included TRBV5-6, TRBV5-1 and TRBV20-1.

Germline V lookup: CDR1 KGHDR, CDR2 SFDVKD. CDR3 length: 13 residues. The V and J ends lost 10 bases and 4 bases respectively, with 14 bases between them. This receptor was taken from a girl aged 10 to 17 with multiple sclerosis. What was sequenced was blood. The chain employs TRBV24-1 and TRBJ2-3, with D tentatively TRBD2 (5 bases). CDR3 protein: CATERERSDTQYF. Here the CDR3 DNA reads TGTGCCACGGAGAGGGAGAGGTCAGATACGCAGTATTTT.